The 17 T cell receptor beta chains reported below all come from one sample, sequenced in a study of T-cell reconstitution after alpha-beta-depleted transplantation in children. Preparing the TCRbeta library involved the use of unique molecular identifiers. TCRdb used MiXCR to reprocess the PCR reads, holding one entry per CDR3 protein. Of about 200,000 distinct CDR3 sequences listed, approximately 6.3% are singletons. Here the sequenced sample was PBMCs, taken before TCRalphabeta/CD19-depleted stem cell transplant. The receptors here all came from a boy aged 2 to 9 with acute lymphoblastic leukemia, due to receive a stem cell transplant.

The J gene is TRBJ2-1, the V gene TRBV11-2; perhaps TRBD1 as D (5 bases). Trimming pared 2 bases from V and 9 bases from J, leaving 11 bases between. Germline lookup yields CDR1 SGHAT and CDR2 FQNNGV. This CDR3 has 13 amino acids. The CDR3 bases are TGTGCCAGCAGCTTAAACACAGGCCGTGAGCAGTTCTTC. Protein: CASSLNTGREQFF.

This clonotype was observed a handful of times. The chain is built from TRBV20-1 and TRBJ2-1, with 8 bases fitting TRBD2. V shed 3 bases, J shed 7 bases, and the junction held 14 bases outside the gene matches. The CDR3 spans 16 residues. Germline CDR1 and CDR2: DFQATT and SNEGSKA (reference sequence). CDR3 coding DNA: TGCAGTGCTAGCTCGGGAGGGCTCCCCCTCGGGAATGAGCAGTTCTTC. This encodes CSASSGGLPLGNEQFF.

The V and J genes are TRBV5-1 and TRBJ1-1, with TRBD1 identical over 10 bases. This CDR3 comprises 16 residues. CDR1 is SGHRS, CDR2 YFSETQ, per germline. V gave up 5 bases and J gave up 0 bases; unmatched junction bases: 7. Here the CDR3 DNA reads TGCGCCAGCAGGTCACCGGGACAGGGGATGAACACTGAAGCTTTCTTT. Residues: CASRSPGQGMNTEAFF.

The J gene is TRBJ2-5, the V gene TRBV11-2, with 8 nucleotides matching TRBD2. CDR1 and CDR2 (germline): SGHAT, FQNNGV. This CDR3 contains 17 residues. With 0 bases clipped from V and 3 bases from J, the junction kept 9 bases outside the gene matches. The CDR3 reads CASSLDSAGGYEETQYF. The CDR3 coding sequence is TGTGCCAGCAGCTTAGACTCTGCGGGAGGCTACGAAGAGACCCAGTACTTC.

V is TRBV30 and J is TRBJ2-7, with 9 bases matching TRBD1. The CDR3 runs 13 residues. The V and J ends lost 4 bases and 2 bases, in that order; junction bases with no gene match: 3. Germline lookup yields CDR1 GTSNPN and CDR2 SVGIG (reference sequence). The chain's CDR3 is CAWTTGGPYEQYF. CDR3 in DNA: TGTGCCTGGACTACAGGGGGCCCCTACGAGCAGTACTTC.

The chain links TRBV28 to TRBJ2-7; TRBD2 matches 9 bases. Germline assignment: CDR1 MDHEN and CDR2 SYDVKM. The CDR3 contains 15 residues. V gave up 5 bases and J gave up 2 bases; unmatched junction bases: 7. CDR3 sequence: CASSPLAGVAYEQYF. CDR3 sequence (DNA): TGTGCCAGCAGTCCCTTAGCGGGAGTGGCCTACGAGCAGTACTTC.

As DNA, the CDR3 is TGTGCCAGCAGCCCCAGGGGAGCGGGGGGGACCAGGCAAGAGACCCAGTACTTC. This translates into CASSPRGAGGTRQETQYF. V and J are TRBV11-2 and TRBJ2-5, with 10 bases lining up with TRBD2. The CDR3 loop spans 18 amino acids. V gave up 5 bases and J gave up 2 bases; unmatched junction bases: 14. CDR1 and CDR2 (germline): SGHAT, FQNNGV. Looking up the rest from reference TRBV11-2 and TRBJ2-5 gives the full variable domain: EAGVAQSPRYKIIEKRQSVAFWCNPISGHATLYWYQQILGQGPKLLIQFQNNGVVDDSQLPKDRFSAERLKGVDSTLKIQPAKLEDSAVYLCASSPRGAGGTRQETQYFGPGTRLLVL.

V usage is TRBV2 and J usage is TRBJ2-1, with D possibly matching TRBD1 (6 bases). The germline CDR1 and CDR2 sequences are SNHLY and FYNNEI. Deletions cut 1 base from V and 6 bases from J, with 13 bases between. The CDR3 has 15 residues. The CDR3 region has the DNA TGTGCCAGCAGTGAAGATCCGGGCAGGGGCAATGAGCAGTTCTTC. Translated: CASSEDPGRGNEQFF.

This clonotype was observed at least ten times. The J gene is TRBJ2-7, the V gene TRBV6-5; D remains unclear. The CDR3 has 15 amino acids. The V end lost 0 bases, the J end lost 6 bases, and 15 bases lay between the germline ends. Germline CDR1 is MNHEY and CDR2 is SVGAGI. For the CDR3, the DNA is TGTGCCAGCAGTTACTCGAGTGGGTCGGCTAGCGAGCAGTACTTC. Its translation: CASSYSSGSASEQYF.

This clonotype occurred a few times. V is TRBV10-3 and J is TRBJ2-5, with TRBD2 matching 8 bases. This CDR3 spans 15 amino acids. Germline CDR1 reads ENHRY; CDR2 reads SYGVKD. V gave up 2 bases and J gave up 5 bases; unmatched junction bases: 7. This CDR3 reads CAISEARGVEETQYF. CDR3 DNA sequence: TGTGCCATCAGTGAGGCGCGGGGGGTGGAGGAGACCCAGTACTTC.

This clonotype turned up a few times. V usage is TRBV5-1 and J usage is TRBJ2-7, with D unclear. Trimming removed 1 base at V and 2 bases at J, with 13 bases between. CDR1 and CDR2 from the germline V gene are SGHRS and YFSETQ. The length of the CDR3 is 15 residues. CDR3 region: CASSLMFGGAYEQYF. CDR3 coding DNA: TGCGCCAGCAGCTTGATGTTTGGTGGAGCCTACGAGCAGTACTTC.

CDR3 coding DNA: TGTGCCAGCAGCTCCTCCGGAGCGGGGAATGAAAAACTGTTTTTT. The encoded protein is CASSSSGAGNEKLFF. The rearrangement links TRBV5-6 to TRBJ1-4, with D unresolved. Looked up from germline, CDR1 is SGHDT and CDR2 is YYEEEE. V gave up 3 bases and J gave up 5 bases, with 14 bases separating them. The CDR3 length is 15 residues. The full variable domain, in which reference TRBV5-6 and TRBJ1-4 provide the parts outside the CDR3, is DAGVTQSPTHLIKTRGQQVTLRCSPKSGHDTVSWYQQALGQGPQFIFQYYEEEERQRGNFPDRFSGHQFPNYSSELNVNALLLGDSALYLCASSSSGAGNEKLFFGSGTQLSVL.

This clonotype was detected many times. The chain carries TRBV6-5 and TRBJ2-7; 8 bases align to TRBD1. The germline CDR1 and CDR2 sequences are MNHEY and SVGAGI. V was clipped by 4 bases and J by 4 bases; unmatched bases: 9. The CDR3 extends over 15 amino acids. DNA of the CDR3: TGTGCCAGCAGTTCCAGGACAGGGTTTGAATACGAGCAGTACTTC. Translating gives CASSSRTGFEYEQYF.

The chain carries TRBV6-1 and TRBJ2-7, with TRBD2 matching 8 bases. The CDR3 runs to 13 residues. The ends lost 7 bases at V and 2 bases at J; junction bases unmatched: 4. The germline V gene encodes CDR1 MNHNS and CDR2 SASEGT. The CDR3 region has the DNA TGTGCCAGCATGAGACTAGCGCCCTACGAGCAGTACTTC. It is translated as CASMRLAPYEQYF.

This clonotype occurred many times. The gene calls are TRBV15 and TRBJ2-4; possibly TRBD1 for D (6 bases). The CDR3 extends over 18 amino acids. V shed 0 bases and J shed 0 bases, with 15 bases lying between them. Germline assignment: CDR1 LNHNV and CDR2 YYDKDF (reference sequence). CDR3 sequence reads: CATSRDEGEGGAKNIQYF. The CDR3 DNA is TGTGCCACCAGCAGAGATGAAGGGGAAGGGGGAGCCAAAAACATTCAGTACTTC.

This chain joins TRBV6-5 and TRBJ2-1, with D perhaps TRBD1 or TRBD2 (5 bases each). The V gene lost 2 bases and the J gene lost 6 bases, with 17 bases spanning the gap. In germline, CDR1 is MNHEY, CDR2 SVGAGI. CDR3 length: 16 residues. DNA for the CDR3: TGTGCCAGCAGTTACGCGGCCGGGACGGGGAGCAATGAGCAGTTCTTC. Protein: CASSYAAGTGSNEQFF.

The chain uses TRBV6-2 or TRBV6-3 and TRBJ2-1, with 9 nucleotides matching TRBD2. From germline, CDR1 is MNHEY and CDR2 SVGEGT. J gave up 0 bases and V 5 bases, and 14 bases lay outside the gene matches. The CDR3 spans 19 residues. The CDR3 DNA follows: TGTGCCAGCAGTGACATATCCGGGACTAGCAAAAGCTCCTACAATGAGCAGTTCTTC. This gives the protein CASSDISGTSKSSYNEQFF.